Included here is one TCR beta chain sequence, with context. Germline CDR1 reads SGDLS; CDR2 reads YYNGEE. The CDR3 has 16 amino acids. V lost 1 base and J lost 2, with 13 bases in between. The sample is drawn from a study of technical replicates of blood from a few donors. The data were produced by immunoSEQ multiplex PCR, yet TCRdb's version contains in-frame clones alone and is incomplete. The top ten hold around 0.2% of the sample, which has 81,000 or so clones, approximately 96% seen once. Sequencing was done on a sample of T cells isolated from PBMCs. The sequence was collected from a human donor in good health. The V gene is TRBV9, the J gene TRBJ1-5, with unresolved D. CDR3 sequence: CASSVSSVVGNQPQHF. CDR3 DNA sequence: TGTGCCAGCAGCGTATCGAGTGTAGTAGGCAATCAGCCCCAGCATTTT.